The TCR beta chain described here comes from a study of CD8 T cells in ankylosing spondylitis. Whole-study results and caveats: Ankylosing spondylitis blood appeared to carry a characteristic TCR beta motif of roughly 8 highly homologous variants.

TCRdb re-called the 5' RACE reads through MiXCR, storing one row per CDR3 protein. The data show hundreds of thousands of distinct CDR3 sequences, approximately 12% seen once. The CDR3 length is 10 residues. The ends were cut back, 4 bases at V and 5 bases at J, with 6 bases in the middle. Germline CDR1 reads SQVTM; CDR2 reads ANQGSEA. This clonotype was recorded many times. Its antigen is unknown. This TCR derives from a male donor with ankylosing spondylitis. What was sequenced was blood, either unsorted or a sorted T cell fraction (not recorded which). The rearrangement joins TRBV29-1 to TRBJ2-7, with D uncertain. CDR3 nucleotide sequence: TGCAGCGTTGGGGCGGACGAGCAGTACTTC. Its translation is CSVGADEQYF.